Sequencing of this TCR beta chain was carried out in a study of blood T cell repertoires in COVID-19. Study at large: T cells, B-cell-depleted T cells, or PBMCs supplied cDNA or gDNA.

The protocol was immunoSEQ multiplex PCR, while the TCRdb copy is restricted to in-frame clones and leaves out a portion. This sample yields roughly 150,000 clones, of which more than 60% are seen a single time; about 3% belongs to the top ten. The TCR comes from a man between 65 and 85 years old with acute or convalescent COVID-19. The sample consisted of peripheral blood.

Here the CDR3 reads CASKPGGNNYGYTF. The CDR3 bases are TGTGCCAGCAAGCCAGGGGGCAACAACTATGGCTACACCTTC. V usage is TRBV6-4 and J usage is TRBJ1-2; 8 positions agree with TRBD1. CDR1 and CDR2 from the germline V gene are MRHNA and SNTAGT. Unmatched junction bases numbered 6, after V lost 7 bases and J lost 2 bases. CDR3 length: 14 amino acids.